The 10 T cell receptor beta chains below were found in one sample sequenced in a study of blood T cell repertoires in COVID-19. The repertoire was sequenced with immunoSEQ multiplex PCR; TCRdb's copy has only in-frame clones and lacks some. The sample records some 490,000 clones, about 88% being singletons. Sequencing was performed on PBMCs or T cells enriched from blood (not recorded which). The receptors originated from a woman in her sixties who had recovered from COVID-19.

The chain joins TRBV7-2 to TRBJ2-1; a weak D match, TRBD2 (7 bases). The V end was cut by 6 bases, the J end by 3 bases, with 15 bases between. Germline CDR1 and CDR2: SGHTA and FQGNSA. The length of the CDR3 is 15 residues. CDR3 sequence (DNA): TGTGCCAGCAGATCCGGGGGGCCAGTCTACAATGAGCAGTTCTTC. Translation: CASRSGGPVYNEQFF. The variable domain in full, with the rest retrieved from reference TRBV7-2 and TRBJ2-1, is GAGVSQSPSNKVTEKGKDVELRCDPISGHTALYWYRQSLGQGLEFLIYFQGNSAPDKSGLPSDRFSAERTGGSVSTLTIQRTQQEDSAVYLCASRSGGPVYNEQFFGPGTRLTVL.

The CDR3 is CASSWGQGVDYGYTF. The CDR3, as DNA: TGTGCCAGCAGCTGGGGACAGGGGGTGGACTATGGCTACACCTTC. J is TRBJ1-2 and V is TRBV5-4, with 11 bases identical to TRBD1. The CDR3 spans 15 residues. From germline, CDR1 is SGHNT and CDR2 YYREEE (reference sequence). Trimming removed 3 bases from V and 3 bases from J; junction bases left unmatched: 4.

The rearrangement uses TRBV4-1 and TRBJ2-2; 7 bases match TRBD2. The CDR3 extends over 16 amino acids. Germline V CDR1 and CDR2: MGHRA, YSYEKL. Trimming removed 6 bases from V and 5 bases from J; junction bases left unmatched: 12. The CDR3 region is CASRRESGVQTGELFF. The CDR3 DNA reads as TGCGCCAGCAGGAGGGAGAGCGGGGTCCAGACCGGGGAGCTGTTTTTT.

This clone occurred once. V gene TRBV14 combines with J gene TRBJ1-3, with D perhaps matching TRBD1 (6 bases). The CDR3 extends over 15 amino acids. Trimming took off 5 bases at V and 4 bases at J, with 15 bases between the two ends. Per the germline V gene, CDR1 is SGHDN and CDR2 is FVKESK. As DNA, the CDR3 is TGTGCCAGCAGCTTGGCAGGGGCTTCCGGAAACACCATATATTTT. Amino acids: CASSLAGASGNTIYF.

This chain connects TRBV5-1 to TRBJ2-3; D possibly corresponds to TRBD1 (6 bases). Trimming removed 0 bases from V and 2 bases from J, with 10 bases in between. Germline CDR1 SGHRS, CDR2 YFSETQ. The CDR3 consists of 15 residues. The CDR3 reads CASSLEQGSTDTQYF. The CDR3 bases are TGCGCCAGCAGCTTGGAACAGGGCTCCACAGATACGCAGTATTTT. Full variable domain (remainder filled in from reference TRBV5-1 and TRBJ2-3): KAGVTQTPRYLIKTRGQQVTLSCSPISGHRSVSWYQQTPGQGLQFLFEYFSETQRNKGNFPGRFSGRQFSNSRSEMNVSTLELGDSALYLCASSLEQGSTDTQYFGPGTRLTVL.

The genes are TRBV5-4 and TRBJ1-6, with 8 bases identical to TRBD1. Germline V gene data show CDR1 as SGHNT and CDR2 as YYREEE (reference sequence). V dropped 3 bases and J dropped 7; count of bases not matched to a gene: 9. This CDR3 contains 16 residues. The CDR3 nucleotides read TGTGCCAGCAGCTGGGAGACAGGGGCCCTCAATTCACCCCTCCACTTT. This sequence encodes CASSWETGALNSPLHF.

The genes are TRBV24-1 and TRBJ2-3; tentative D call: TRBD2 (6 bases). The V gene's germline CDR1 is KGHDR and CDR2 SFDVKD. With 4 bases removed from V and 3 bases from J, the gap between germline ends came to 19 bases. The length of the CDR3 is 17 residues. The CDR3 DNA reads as TGTGCCACCAGTGACCCCAGACTAGGAGGCGGGACAGATACGCAGTATTTT. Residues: CATSDPRLGGGTDTQYF.

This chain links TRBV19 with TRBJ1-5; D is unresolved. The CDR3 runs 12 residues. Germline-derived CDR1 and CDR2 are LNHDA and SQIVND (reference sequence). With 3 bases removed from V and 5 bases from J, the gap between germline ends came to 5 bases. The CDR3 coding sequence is TGTGCCAGTAGTATGGCGGATCAGCCCCAGCATTTT. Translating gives CASSMADQPQHF.

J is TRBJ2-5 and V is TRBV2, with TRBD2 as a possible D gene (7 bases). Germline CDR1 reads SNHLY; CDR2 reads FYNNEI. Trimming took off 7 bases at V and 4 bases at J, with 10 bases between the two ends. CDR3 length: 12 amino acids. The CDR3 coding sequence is TGTGCCAGCATGGGAGGGGGAGAGACCCAGTACTTC. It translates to CASMGGGETQYF.

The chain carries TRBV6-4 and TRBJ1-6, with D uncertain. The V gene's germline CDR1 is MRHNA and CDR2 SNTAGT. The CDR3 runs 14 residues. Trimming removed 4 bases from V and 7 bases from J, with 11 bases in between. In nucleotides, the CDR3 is TGTGCCAGCAGTGGTTCGGTTTGGAATTCACCCCTCCACTTT. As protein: CASSGSVWNSPLHF.